A single sample gave rise to the 23 T cell receptor beta chains below, sequenced in a study of blood T cell repertoires in COVID-19. Only in-frame clones appear in the TCRdb table, and some are missing; sequencing was by immunoSEQ multiplex PCR. Of over 130,000 clones in the sample, approximately 86% were seen once. Material for sequencing was peripheral blood. The receptors shown here come from a human donor in a cohort sampled during active COVID-19.

This clone appeared a single time. V gene TRBV5-1 combines with J gene TRBJ2-2; tentative D call: TRBD1 (5 bases). V was trimmed by 0 bases and J by 1 base, leaving 7 bases between them. The germline V gene encodes CDR1 SGHRS and CDR2 YFSETQ. The CDR3 has 15 residues. CDR3 DNA sequence: TGCGCCAGCAGCTTGGTGGGGCAGAACACCGGGGAGCTGTTTTTT. It yields the protein CASSLVGQNTGELFF.

The chain recombines TRBV20-1 with TRBJ2-5; the D gene is possibly TRBD1 (7 bases). This CDR3 comprises 11 residues. Germline V gene data show CDR1 as DFQATT and CDR2 as SNEGSKA (reference sequence). V lost 8 bases and J lost 5, with 12 bases in between. In DNA form, the CDR3 reads TGCAGTTCAGGGGGGTCGGAGACCCAGTACTTC. The encoded protein is CSSGGSETQYF.

The chain recombines TRBV29-1 with TRBJ2-1; 8 bases fit TRBD1. V shed 5 bases, J shed 8 bases, and the junction held 5 bases outside the gene matches. The CDR3 contains 12 residues. Germline CDR1 reads SQVTM; CDR2 reads ANQGSEA. This CDR3 reads CSVRQGAYEQFF. For the CDR3, the DNA is TGCAGCGTTAGGCAGGGGGCATATGAGCAGTTCTTC.

This clone was recorded only once. This CDR3 is CASRTGGGNQPQHF. The CDR3 DNA reads as TGCGCCAGCAGGACAGGGGGGGGCAATCAGCCCCAGCATTTT. This chain links TRBV10-2 with TRBJ1-5; 9 positions agree with TRBD1. Germline V CDR1 and CDR2: WSHSY, SAAADI. This CDR3 is built from 14 residues. With 6 bases clipped from V and 2 bases from J, the junction kept 2 bases outside the gene matches.

The chain has TRBV7-8 and TRBJ2-1, with a tentative D call TRBD2 (6 bases). Germline V CDR1 and CDR2: SGHVS, FQNEAQ. The CDR3 totals 14 residues. The V end lost 5 bases, the J end lost 6 bases, and 14 bases lay between the germline ends. In DNA form, the CDR3 reads TGTGCCAGCAGCGCGGGGATCTGGGGCAATGAGCAGTTCTTC. Amino acids: CASSAGIWGNEQFF.

The chain uses TRBV15 and TRBJ2-7, with 7 bases identical to TRBD1. Germline assignment: CDR1 LNHNV and CDR2 YYDKDF (reference sequence). CDR3 size: 15 residues. After removal of 1 base from V and 3 bases from J, the junction contained 6 bases not matched to a gene. The CDR3 is CATSRATGTVYEQYF. Written as DNA, the CDR3 is TGTGCCACCAGCAGAGCTACCGGGACAGTCTACGAGCAGTACTTC.

This clone appeared a few times. The chain uses TRBV28 and TRBJ2-5; weak D call: TRBD1 (6 bases). There are 15 residues in the CDR3. V was pared by 7 bases and J by 1 base, with 16 bases between. The germline gives CDR1 MDHEN, CDR2 SYDVKM. The CDR3 sequence: CASNVRGSVQETQYF. Here the CDR3 DNA reads TGTGCCAGCAACGTAAGGGGGAGCGTCCAAGAGACCCAGTACTTC.

The CDR3 is CSGDRDSNNEQFF. CDR3 nucleotides: TGCAGCGGAGACCGGGACAGCAACAATGAGCAGTTCTTC. This sequence joins TRBV29-1 and TRBJ2-1, with 7 nucleotides matching TRBD1. CDR3 size: 13 residues. V lost 7 bases, J lost 5 bases, and 8 bases stayed unmatched. Per the germline V gene, CDR1 is SQVTM and CDR2 is ANQGSEA.

Judged by abundance, this clone is medium-sized (0.01 to 0.1%). The chain has TRBV5-1 and TRBJ2-2; 7 nucleotides match TRBD2. CDR1 and CDR2 from the germline V gene are SGHRS and YFSETQ. Trimming cost V 3 bases and J 4 bases; bases outside gene matches: 3. This CDR3 has 14 residues. This chain's CDR3 is CASSWGGSTGELFF. The CDR3 DNA reads as TGCGCCAGCAGCTGGGGGGGTAGCACCGGGGAGCTGTTTTTT.

V gene TRBV15 combines with J gene TRBJ2-5; tentatively, D is TRBD2 (6 bases). The germline CDR1 and CDR2 sequences are LNHNV and YYDKDF (reference sequence). The CDR3 contains 14 residues. Deletions cut 5 bases from V and 1 base from J, with 11 bases between. This chain's CDR3 is CATSPGGPQETQYF. CDR3 coding DNA: TGTGCCACCAGCCCTGGAGGGCCCCAAGAGACCCAGTACTTC.

CDR3: CASSAGEQFF. CDR3 in DNA: TGTGCCAGCAGCGCCGGTGAGCAGTTCTTC. V usage is TRBV21-1 and J usage is TRBJ2-1; the table's D call TRBD2 went unverified against the DNA. TRBV21-1 is annotated as a pseudogene. This CDR3 region has 10 residues.

The V gene is TRBV5-1, the J gene TRBJ2-5, with D possibly being TRBD1 (6 bases). The CDR3 contains 14 residues. Germline V gene lookup returns CDR1 SGHRS and CDR2 YFSETQ. V dropped 1 base and J dropped 2 bases, with 9 bases sitting between them. The CDR3 loop reads CASSLSQGQETQYF. The CDR3 coding sequence is TGCGCCAGCAGCTTGAGCCAGGGGCAAGAGACCCAGTACTTC.

The V call is TRBV10-2, the J call TRBJ2-7; 10 positions match TRBD1. The germline CDR1 and CDR2 sequences are WSHSY and SAAADI. The CDR3 loop spans 15 amino acids. V was clipped by 3 bases and J by 7 bases; unmatched bases: 9. CDR3 loop: CASSDRDRGVGEQYF. For the CDR3, the DNA is TGCGCCAGCAGTGACCGGGACAGGGGTGTAGGGGAGCAGTACTTC.

V is TRBV12-3 or TRBV12-4 and J is TRBJ2-5, with D tentatively TRBD2 (5 bases). CDR3 length: 12 residues. The ends were cut back, 4 bases at V and 7 bases at J, with 10 bases in the middle. CDR3 in amino acids: CASSSGAGTQYF. CDR3 coding DNA: TGTGCCAGCAGTTCCGGCGCGGGGACCCAGTACTTC.

The gene calls are TRBV2 and TRBJ1-2; D unresolved. With 3 bases removed from V and 0 bases from J, the gap between germline ends came to 11 bases. Per the germline V gene, CDR1 is SNHLY and CDR2 is FYNNEI. The CDR3 consists of 15 residues. The CDR3: CASSEVNSPNYGYTF. The CDR3 nucleotides read TGTGCCAGCAGTGAGGTCAACAGTCCTAACTATGGCTACACCTTC. The entire variable domain, with the rest obtained from reference TRBV2 and TRBJ1-2, is as follows: EPEVTQTPSHQVTQMGQEVILRCVPISNHLYFYWYRQILGQKVEFLVSFYNNEISEKSEIFDDQFSVERPDGSNFTLKIRSTKLEDSAMYFCASSEVNSPNYGYTFGSGTRLTVV.

This rearrangement joins TRBV10-2 to TRBJ2-2; 7 nucleotides agree with TRBD2. CDR1 and CDR2 from the germline V gene are WSHSY and SAAADI. There are 15 residues in the CDR3. The V gene end was trimmed by 3 bases and the J gene end by 5 bases; junction bases not matched to a gene: 6. The CDR3 DNA sequence: TGCGCCAGCAGTGATAGTGGGAGGGTAACCGGGGAGCTGTTTTTT. Translating it yields CASSDSGRVTGELFF.

This clone was counted between two and nine times. In nucleotides, the CDR3 is TGTGCCAGCAGTGGGGGCCGTAACTCTGGGGCCAACGTCCTGACTTTC. Its translation is CASSGGRNSGANVLTF. The chain uses TRBV6-1 and TRBJ2-6; maybe TRBD1 (5 bases). Looked up from germline, CDR1 is MNHNS and CDR2 is SASEGT. The CDR3 has 16 amino acids. V lost 4 bases and J 0 bases, leaving 10 bases between the germline ends.

The chain carries TRBV3-1 (or the pseudogene TRBV3-2) and TRBJ2-7; tentatively, D is TRBD2 (5 bases). CDR3 length: 15 amino acids. CDR1 LGHDT and CDR2 YNNKEL come from the germline V gene (reference sequence). V lost 4 bases to trimming and J lost 0 bases, with 13 bases between them. CDR3 amino acids: CASSPRGSGSYEQYF. DNA for the CDR3: TGTGCCAGCAGCCCTAGAGGGAGCGGCTCCTACGAGCAGTACTTC.

The chain is built from TRBV11-3 and TRBJ2-5, with D uncertain. The CDR3 totals 13 residues. Germline values: CDR1 SGHNT, CDR2 YENEEA. V gave up 4 bases and J gave up 3 bases, with 9 bases separating them. As DNA, the CDR3 is TGTGCCAGCAGCTCTAATAATAAAGAGACCCAGTACTTC. Amino acid sequence: CASSSNNKETQYF.

V and J are TRBV5-1 and TRBJ1-1, with TRBD1 matching over 9 bases. The trim removed 4 bases at V and 5 bases at J, leaving 6 bases unmatched. The CDR3 length is 14 residues. Per germline, CDR1 SGHRS and CDR2 YFSETQ. The CDR3: CASSTGQGLTEAFF. The CDR3 DNA reads as TGCGCCAGCAGCACCGGACAGGGGCTGACTGAAGCTTTCTTT.

The chain uses TRBV5-1 and TRBJ1-2; TRBD1 matches at 9 bases. Looked up from germline, CDR1 is SGHRS and CDR2 is YFSETQ. The V gene end was trimmed by 2 bases and the J gene end by 8 bases; junction bases not matched to a gene: 4. The CDR3 covers 13 residues. CDR3: CASSFGTGLGYTF. The CDR3 DNA sequence: TGCGCCAGCAGCTTCGGGACAGGGTTGGGCTACACCTTC.

Only one count was recorded for this clone. V usage is TRBV6-7 and J usage is TRBJ1-1; 8 bases line up with TRBD1. TRBV6-7 is noted as an ORF with a role that remains uncertain. Trimming removed 6 bases from V and 1 base from J; junction bases left unmatched: 10. The CDR3 length is 16 residues. The CDR3 DNA reads TGTGCCAGCAGAAAACTCACCGACAGGGGGAACACTGAAGCTTTCTTT. Residues: CASRKLTDRGNTEAFF.

CDR3 coding DNA: TGCGCCAGCAGCTTGCGTCAGACTTACAATGAGCAGTTCTTC. It codes for CASSLRQTYNEQFF. V is TRBV5-1 and J is TRBJ2-1; D is undetermined. The CDR3 length is 14 residues. Germline V CDR1 and CDR2: SGHRS, YFSETQ. V was clipped by 1 base and J by 4 bases, with 9 bases between them.